This TCR beta chain is from a study of CXCR3-negative and CXCR3-positive naive CD8 T cells. Study results and caveats: For CXCR3-positive naive cells, TRB CDR3s were more hydrophobic than those of CXCR3-negative naive cells. From TRB CDR3 properties, TCR strength was inferred; surface CD5 did not differ between naive subsets.

The TRB cDNA libraries were prepared by 5' RACE with UMI labels. TCRdb reprocessed the 5' RACE reads, keeping one entry per CDR3 protein, no DNA. The table for this sample gives some 130,000 distinct CDR3 sequences. CDR3 length: 14 amino acids. On this clonotype itself: Its specificity is unknown.

The gene calls are TRBV12-3 or TRBV12-4 and TRBJ2-1; TCRdb's D call, TRBD1, is unchecked because there is no DNA. The receptor was derived from a human donor in good health. Some clones in this sample may be carry-over from other donors' samples. Sequenced: naive CXCR3- CD8+ T cells from blood. Specified subset: CD45RO-CCR7+CD27+CD95- naive CD8+ T cells lacking CXCR3 (TNR3-). The CDR3 is CASSPRDRVNEQFF.